The 32 T cell receptor beta chains in this list originate from one sample, sequenced in a study of blood T cell repertoires in COVID-19. Method: immunoSEQ multiplex PCR; TCRdb's copy keeps in-frame clones and lacks some. The profile shows around 250,000 clones, around 93% of them singletons. The sample was PBMCs or T cells enriched from blood (not recorded which). Every receptor here comes from a human donor in a cohort exposed to, infected with or recovered from COVID-19 (not recorded which). The donor label of this sample is uncertain.

The chain carries TRBV7-9 and TRBJ2-1, with 7 positions matching TRBD2. The CDR3 has 14 residues. The germline V gene has CDR1 SEHNR and CDR2 FQNEAQ (reference sequence). V was pared by 1 base and J by 10 bases, with 7 bases of the junction left unmatched. Here the CDR3 DNA reads TGTGCCAGCAGCTTAGAAGGGAAAGCGGGGGAGCAGTTCTTC. It is translated as CASSLEGKAGEQFF.

The gene calls are TRBV27 and TRBJ1-2, with TRBD1 matching 7 bases. The CDR3 spans 17 residues. The V segment lost 3 bases and the J segment 0 bases; nucleotides outside the gene matches: 10. The V gene's germline CDR1 is MNHEY and CDR2 SMNVEV (reference sequence). The CDR3 here is CASSFRAGGLANYGYTF. CDR3 in DNA: TGTGCCAGCAGTTTTCGGGCAGGGGGTTTAGCTAACTATGGCTACACCTTC.

The CDR3 loop reads CASGYRQGTEAFF. The CDR3 DNA reads TGTGCCAGCGGATATCGACAGGGCACTGAAGCTTTCTTT. This chain links TRBV6-5 with TRBJ1-1; TRBD1 aligns across 7 bases. The V segment lost 8 bases and the J segment 4 bases; nucleotides outside the gene matches: 7. Germline-derived CDR1 and CDR2 are MNHEY and SVGAGI. The length of the CDR3 is 13 residues.

The chain recombines TRBV6-1 with TRBJ2-7; 7 bases are shared with TRBD2. V trimming: 3 bases; J trimming: 4 bases; junction bases outside the gene matches: 0. Germline CDR1 is MNHNS and CDR2 is SASEGT. The CDR3 sequence is 12 residues long. CDR3 bases: TGTGCCAGCAGTGAGGGAGGGTACGAGCAGTACTTC. Amino acid sequence: CASSEGGYEQYF.

The chain joins TRBV19 to TRBJ2-3; the match to TRBD2 covers 8 bases. V gave up 8 bases and J gave up 15 bases; unmatched junction bases: 13. The CDR3 has 12 residues. Germline V gene data show CDR1 as LNHDA and CDR2 as SQIVND (reference sequence). CDR3 coding DNA: TGTGCCAGTGGCGAGGGAGCGGGGGAAAGATATTTT. Protein: CASGEGAGERYF.

The rearrangement uses TRBV27 and TRBJ2-3, with no clear D. Trimming pared 5 bases from V and 8 bases from J, leaving 14 bases between. Germline lookup yields CDR1 MNHEY and CDR2 SMNVEV (reference sequence). CDR3 length equals 13 residues. CDR3 loop: CASSGRFFGTQYF. The CDR3 nucleotides read TGTGCCAGCAGTGGCAGGTTCTTCGGTACGCAGTATTTT.

In DNA, the CDR3 is TGTGCCAGCGGATTGGCGGGGTTTTCCTACGAGCAGTACTTC. Encoded protein: CASGLAGFSYEQYF. V gene TRBV27 combines with J gene TRBJ2-7, with a possible D match to TRBD2 (6 bases). In germline, CDR1 is MNHEY, CDR2 SMNVEV (reference sequence). This CDR3 region has 14 residues. Trimming stripped 8 bases from V and 1 base from J, with 15 bases between.

This clone occurred a few times. The chain couples TRBV14 to TRBJ2-2, with D possibly being TRBD2 (5 bases). Germline V gives CDR1 SGHDN, CDR2 FVKESK. V lost 4 bases to trimming and J lost 6 bases, with 15 bases between them. This CDR3 has 15 amino acids. The CDR3 coding sequence is TGTGCCAGCAGCCTTAGGACGGCGGGTGCCGGGGAGCTGTTTTTT. It codes for CASSLRTAGAGELFF.

CDR3 sequence: CASTPLSGNTIYF. The DNA for the CDR3 is TGTGCCAGCACCCCCCTCTCTGGAAACACCATATATTTT. This sequence joins TRBV12-3 or TRBV12-4 and TRBJ1-3; D is uncertain. The length of the CDR3 is 13 residues. Trimming took 7 bases from V and 0 from J, leaving 7 bases between them.

This clone occurred once. The genes are TRBV2 and TRBJ1-4, with D possibly TRBD1 on 6 matching bases. Germline V gene lookup returns CDR1 SNHLY and CDR2 FYNNEI. The CDR3 length is 16 residues. Between the trimmed V and J ends, which lost 8 bases and 1 base, there was a span of 17 bases. CDR3 in amino acids: CASWTVEWGTNEKLFF. DNA for the CDR3: TGTGCCAGCTGGACAGTCGAATGGGGAACTAATGAAAAACTGTTTTTT.

The chain uses TRBV18 and TRBJ1-5, with D possibly matching TRBD1 (5 bases). V dropped 1 base and J dropped 0 bases, with 7 bases sitting between them. The CDR3 is made up of 15 amino acids. Germline V gene lookup returns CDR1 KGHSH and CDR2 LQKENI. This chain's CDR3 is CASSPQGYSNQPQHF. The CDR3 coding sequence is TGTGCCAGCTCACCACAGGGGTATAGCAATCAGCCCCAGCATTTT.

The chain is built from TRBV7-9 and TRBJ2-1; 7 bases match TRBD2. Germline trimming cut 5 bases from V and 5 bases from J; bases unmatched to any gene: 12. This CDR3 contains 16 residues. The germline CDR1 and CDR2 sequences are SEHNR and FQNEAQ (reference sequence). CDR3 DNA sequence: TGTGCCAGCAGCGCCGGGACTACGCTGGGGGACAATGAGCAGTTCTTC. Protein: CASSAGTTLGDNEQFF.

The V and J genes are TRBV11-2 and TRBJ2-3; TRBD2 matches at 7 bases. The germline gives CDR1 SGHAT, CDR2 FQNNGV. V was pared by 2 bases and J by 0 bases, with 5 bases of the junction left unmatched. There are 16 residues in the CDR3. The CDR3 protein is CASSLMGGSSTDTQYF. The CDR3 DNA is TGTGCCAGCAGCTTAATGGGGGGGTCGAGCACAGATACGCAGTATTTT.

This chain joins TRBV2 and TRBJ1-3; tentatively, D is TRBD1 (6 bases). This CDR3 comprises 15 residues. Germline values: CDR1 SNHLY, CDR2 FYNNEI. V was trimmed by 4 bases and J by 0 bases, leaving 10 bases between them. DNA of the CDR3: TGTGCCAGCAGTGGAGGGGGTTTCTCTGGAAACACCATATATTTT. Protein product: CASSGGGFSGNTIYF.

The V call is TRBV12-3 or TRBV12-4, the J call TRBJ1-2, with a possible D match to TRBD1 (5 bases). The CDR3 covers 13 residues. Trimming took 4 bases from V and 5 from J, leaving 11 bases between them. The CDR3 sequence is CASSSQGHYGYTF. The CDR3 DNA reads as TGTGCCAGCAGTTCCCAGGGTCATTATGGCTACACCTTC.

V gene TRBV3-1 (or the pseudogene TRBV3-2) combines with J gene TRBJ1-1; no clear D. Looked up from germline, CDR1 is LGHDT and CDR2 is YNNKEL (reference sequence). The CDR3 is 15 amino acids. Trimming shortened V by 0 bases and J by 1 base, and 9 bases separated the two germline ends. The CDR3 spells CASSQDSTGNTEAFF. CDR3 nucleotide sequence: TGTGCCAGCAGCCAAGATTCGACGGGGAACACTGAAGCTTTCTTT.

This rearrangement joins TRBV7-2 to TRBJ1-2; D is unresolved. Germline loops: CDR1 SGHTA, CDR2 FQGNSA. Trimming removed 0 bases at V and 2 bases at J, with 10 bases between. The CDR3 totals 15 residues. CDR3 sequence: CASSLAPGGNYGYTF. As DNA, the CDR3 is TGTGCCAGCAGCTTAGCCCCAGGTGGGAACTATGGCTACACCTTC.

Of note for this clone: The same CDR3 arises from other DNA sequences in this sample as well. CDR3 residues: CATSGGSNQPQHF. The CDR3 DNA follows: TGTGCCACCAGTGGAGGCAGCAATCAGCCCCAGCATTTT. V is TRBV24-1 and J is TRBJ1-5; D is ambiguous. This CDR3 is built from 13 residues. Germline values: CDR1 KGHDR, CDR2 SFDVKD. V was clipped by 5 bases and J by 1 base, with 5 bases between them.

This clone was observed a single time. The chain combines TRBV11-2 with TRBJ1-2, with TRBD1 as a possible D gene (6 bases). Germline-derived CDR1 and CDR2 are SGHAT and FQNNGV. CDR3 length: 14 amino acids. V was pared by 4 bases and J by 8 bases, with 17 bases between. The CDR3 nucleotides read TGTGCCAGCAGCTCGATCAGGGGATTTGGCGGCTACACCTTC. It is translated as CASSSIRGFGGYTF.

V and J are TRBV2 and TRBJ1-1, with 7 bases matching TRBD1. Germline CDR1 and CDR2: SNHLY and FYNNEI. CDR3 length: 12 residues. The junction had 5 bases not matched to a gene; V was cut back by 6 bases and J by 7 bases. For the CDR3, the DNA is TGTGCCAGCAGCTCCGGGACAGTTGAAGCTTTCTTT. It yields the protein CASSSGTVEAFF.

The rearrangement links TRBV3-1 (or the pseudogene TRBV3-2) to TRBJ1-1; D unclear. CDR1 and CDR2 from the germline V gene are LGHDT and YNNKEL (reference sequence). V was shortened by 1 base and J by 4 bases, with 19 bases between the two germline ends. The CDR3 loop spans 17 amino acids. The CDR3 region is CASSQARGSWGGTEAFF. The CDR3 nucleotides read TGTGCCAGCAGCCAAGCCCGGGGAAGCTGGGGTGGCACTGAAGCTTTCTTT.

The chain combines TRBV5-1 with TRBJ1-3; D possibly corresponds to TRBD1 (6 bases). The CDR3 length is 14 residues. V was shortened by 2 bases and J by 2 bases, with 8 bases between the two germline ends. Germline-derived CDR1 and CDR2 are SGHRS and YFSETQ. The CDR3 DNA reads as TGCGCCAGCAGCTTCTCAGGGGCTGGAAACACCATATATTTT. Translated: CASSFSGAGNTIYF.

The chain links TRBV6-5 to TRBJ1-1; TRBD1 matches at 7 bases. Unmatched junction bases numbered 6, after V lost 8 bases and J lost 0 bases. The CDR3 has 14 amino acids. From germline, CDR1 is MNHEY and CDR2 SVGAGI. The CDR3 nucleotides read TGTGCCAGCGGGGGACAGTTCATGAACACTGAAGCTTTCTTT. Protein sequence: CASGGQFMNTEAFF.

V and J are TRBV7-9 and TRBJ2-7; possible D gene TRBD2, 7 bases. With 5 bases removed from V and 8 bases from J, the gap between germline ends came to 22 bases. Germline-derived CDR1 and CDR2 are SEHNR and FQNEAQ (reference sequence). This CDR3 comprises 15 residues. CDR3 coding DNA: TGTGCCAGCAGCCCGAGGGCTAGGGGGGGAGAAAAGCAGTACTTC. It yields the protein CASSPRARGGEKQYF.

CDR3: CASSFGDRDAGYTF. The CDR3 DNA is TGTGCCAGCAGCTTTGGGGACAGGGACGCTGGCTACACCTTC. The rearrangement links TRBV11-2 to TRBJ1-2; 9 bases match TRBD1. This CDR3 contains 14 residues. Germline lookup yields CDR1 SGHAT and CDR2 FQNNGV. V dropped 3 bases and J dropped 7; count of bases not matched to a gene: 6.

This clone was observed a few times. The chain uses TRBV23-1 and TRBJ1-3, with D maybe TRBD1 (6 bases). TRBV23-1 has ORF status, its function being uncertain. The V end lost 4 bases, the J end lost 0 bases, and 25 bases lay between the germline ends. The CDR3 has 20 residues. CDR3 sequence (DNA): TGCGCCAGCAGTCCCCCACACCGGACAGCTCAACGCTCCTCTGGAAACACCATATATTTT. Protein sequence: CASSPPHRTAQRSSGNTIYF.

The chain links TRBV7-3 to TRBJ2-1, with D unclear. The CDR3 has 15 residues. Germline V gene sequence: CDR1 SGHTA, CDR2 FQGTGA. Trimming cost V 5 bases and J 0 bases, with 11 bases left between them. Here the CDR3 reads CASSPTTGSYNEQFF. The CDR3 DNA follows: TGTGCCAGCAGCCCCACGACGGGCTCCTACAATGAGCAGTTCTTC.

The chain employs TRBV10-1 and TRBJ1-5; 9 nucleotides line up with TRBD1. Germline CDR1 WNHNN, CDR2 SYGVQD (reference sequence). This CDR3 spans 14 amino acids. Trimming removed 8 bases from V and 4 bases from J; junction bases left unmatched: 6. CDR3 nucleotides: TGCGCCAGCCCCCCCGGACAGGGGAATCAGCCCCAGCATTTT. Translated: CASPPGQGNQPQHF.

The chain has TRBV7-9 and TRBJ2-3; 10 nucleotides match TRBD2. Germline V lookup: CDR1 SEHNR, CDR2 FQNEAQ (reference sequence). The CDR3 length is 16 residues. V lost 4 bases to trimming and J lost 0 bases; unmatched junction nucleotides: 4. The CDR3, as DNA: TGTGCCAGCAGCTGGTTAGCGGGGGGTAGCACAGATACGCAGTATTTT. Its translation: CASSWLAGGSTDTQYF.

The chain uses TRBV7-8 and TRBJ1-6, with a weak D call TRBD1 (5 bases). Trimming cost V 4 bases and J 0 bases, with 16 bases left between them. The CDR3 is 18 residues long. The germline gives CDR1 SGHVS, CDR2 FQNEAQ. The CDR3 protein is CASSSPRGGSSYNSPLHF. The CDR3 DNA reads as TGTGCCAGCAGCTCGCCGCGGGGGGGGAGCTCCTATAATTCACCCCTCCACTTT.

This clone was counted once. This chain uses TRBV28 with TRBJ1-2; D is undetermined. Germline lookup yields CDR1 MDHEN and CDR2 SYDVKM. The CDR3 length is 12 residues. The V end lost 7 bases, the J end lost 8 bases, and 14 bases lay between the germline ends. The CDR3 DNA is TGTGCCAGCAATACGCTGGTTCGGGGCTACACCTTC. This gives the protein CASNTLVRGYTF.

CDR3 sequence reads: CASSAGTGSNYGYTF. The CDR3 nucleotides read TGTGCCAGCAGCGCCGGGACAGGGAGTAACTATGGCTACACCTTC. The chain is built from TRBV7-9 and TRBJ1-2, with 9 bases fitting TRBD1. Germline values: CDR1 SEHNR, CDR2 FQNEAQ (reference sequence). V shed 5 bases, J shed 1 base, and the junction held 5 bases outside the gene matches. This CDR3 is 15 amino acids long. Looking up the rest from reference TRBV7-9 and TRBJ1-2 gives the full variable domain: DTGVSQNPRHKITKRGQNVTFRCDPISEHNRLYWYRQTLGQGPEFLTYFQNEAQLEKSRLLSDRFSAERPKGSFSTLEIQRTEQGDSAMYLCASSAGTGSNYGYTFGSGTRLTVV.